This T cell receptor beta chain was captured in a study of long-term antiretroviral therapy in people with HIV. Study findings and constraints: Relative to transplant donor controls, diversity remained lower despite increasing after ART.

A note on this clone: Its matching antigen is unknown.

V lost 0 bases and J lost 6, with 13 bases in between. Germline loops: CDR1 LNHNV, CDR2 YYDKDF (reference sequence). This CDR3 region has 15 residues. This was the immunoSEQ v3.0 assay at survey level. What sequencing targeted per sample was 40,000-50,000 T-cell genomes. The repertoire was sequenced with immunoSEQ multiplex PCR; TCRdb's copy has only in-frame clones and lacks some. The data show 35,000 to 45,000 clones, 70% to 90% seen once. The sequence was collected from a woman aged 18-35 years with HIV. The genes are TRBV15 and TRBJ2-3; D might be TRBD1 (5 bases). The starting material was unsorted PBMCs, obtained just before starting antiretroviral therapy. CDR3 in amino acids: CATSRERQPGDTQYF. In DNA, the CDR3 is TGTGCCACCAGCAGAGAACGACAGCCAGGGGATACGCAGTATTTT. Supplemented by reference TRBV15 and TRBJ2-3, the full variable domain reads DAMVIQNPRYQVTQFGKPVTLSCSQTLNHNVMYWYQQKSSQAPKLLFHYYDKDFNNEADTPDNFQSRRPNTSFCFLDIRSPGLGDTAMYLCATSRERQPGDTQYFGPGTRLTVL.